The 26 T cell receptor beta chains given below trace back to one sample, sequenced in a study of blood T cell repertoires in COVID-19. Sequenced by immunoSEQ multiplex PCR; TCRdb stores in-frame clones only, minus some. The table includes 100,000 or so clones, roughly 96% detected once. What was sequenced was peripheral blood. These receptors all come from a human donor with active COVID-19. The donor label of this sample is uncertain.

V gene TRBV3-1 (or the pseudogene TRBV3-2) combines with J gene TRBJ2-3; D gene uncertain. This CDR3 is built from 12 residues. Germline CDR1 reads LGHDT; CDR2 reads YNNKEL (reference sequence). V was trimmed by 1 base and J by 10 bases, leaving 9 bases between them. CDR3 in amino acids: CASSQVARSQYF. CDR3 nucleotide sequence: TGTGCCAGCAGCCAAGTTGCGCGCTCGCAGTATTTT.

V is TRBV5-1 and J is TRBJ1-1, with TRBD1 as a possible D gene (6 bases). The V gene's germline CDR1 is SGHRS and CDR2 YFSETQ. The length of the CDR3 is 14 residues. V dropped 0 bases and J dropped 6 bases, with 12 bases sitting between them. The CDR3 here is CASSLVQGVPEAFF. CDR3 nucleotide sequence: TGCGCCAGCAGCTTGGTACAGGGAGTCCCTGAAGCTTTCTTT.

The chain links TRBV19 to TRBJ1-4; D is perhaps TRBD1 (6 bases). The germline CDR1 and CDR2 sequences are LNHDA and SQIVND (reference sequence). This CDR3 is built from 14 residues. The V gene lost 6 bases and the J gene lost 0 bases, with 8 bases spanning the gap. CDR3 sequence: CASREGATNEKLFF. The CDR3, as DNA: TGTGCCAGTAGAGAGGGGGCAACTAATGAAAAACTGTTTTTT.

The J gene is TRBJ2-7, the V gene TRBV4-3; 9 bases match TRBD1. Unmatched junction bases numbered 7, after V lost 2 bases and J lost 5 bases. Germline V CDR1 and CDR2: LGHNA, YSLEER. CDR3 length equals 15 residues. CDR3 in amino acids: CASSQLGQGVNEQYF. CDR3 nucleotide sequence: TGCGCCAGCAGCCAACTGGGACAGGGCGTCAACGAGCAGTACTTC.

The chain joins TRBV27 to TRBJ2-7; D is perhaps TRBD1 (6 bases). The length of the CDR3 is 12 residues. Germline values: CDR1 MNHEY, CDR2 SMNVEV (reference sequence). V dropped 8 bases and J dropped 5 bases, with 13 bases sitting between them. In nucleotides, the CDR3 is TGTGCCAGCTCACGAGGGGGTGACGAGCAGTACTTC. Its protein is CASSRGGDEQYF.

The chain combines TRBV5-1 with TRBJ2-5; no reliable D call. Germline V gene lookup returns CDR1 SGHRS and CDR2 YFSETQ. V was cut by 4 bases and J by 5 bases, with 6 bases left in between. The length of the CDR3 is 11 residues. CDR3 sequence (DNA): TGCGCCAGCAGCATCGGGGAGACCCAGTACTTC. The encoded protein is CASSIGETQYF.

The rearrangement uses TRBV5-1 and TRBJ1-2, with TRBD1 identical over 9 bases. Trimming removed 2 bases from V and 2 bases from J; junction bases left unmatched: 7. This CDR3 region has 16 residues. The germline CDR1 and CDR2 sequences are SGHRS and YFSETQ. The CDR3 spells CASSFGGQGLNYGYTF. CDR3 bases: TGCGCCAGCAGCTTCGGGGGACAGGGATTAAACTATGGCTACACCTTC. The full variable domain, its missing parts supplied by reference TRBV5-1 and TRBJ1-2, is KAGVTQTPRYLIKTRGQQVTLSCSPISGHRSVSWYQQTPGQGLQFLFEYFSETQRNKGNFPGRFSGRQFSNSRSEMNVSTLELGDSALYLCASSFGGQGLNYGYTFGSGTRLTVV.

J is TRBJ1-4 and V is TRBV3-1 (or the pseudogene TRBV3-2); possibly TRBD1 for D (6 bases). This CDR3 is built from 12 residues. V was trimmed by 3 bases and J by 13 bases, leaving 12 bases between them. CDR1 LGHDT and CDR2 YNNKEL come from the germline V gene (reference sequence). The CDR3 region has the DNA TGTGCCAGCAGCCAGGGATGGGGGCCACTGTTTTTT. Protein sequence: CASSQGWGPLFF.

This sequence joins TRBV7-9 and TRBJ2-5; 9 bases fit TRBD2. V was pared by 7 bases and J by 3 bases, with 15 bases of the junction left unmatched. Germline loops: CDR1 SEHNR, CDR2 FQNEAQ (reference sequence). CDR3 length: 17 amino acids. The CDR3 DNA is TGTGCCAGCAACCCAAGTTGGGCGGGAGGGCCCGAAGAGACCCAGTACTTC. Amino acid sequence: CASNPSWAGGPEETQYF.

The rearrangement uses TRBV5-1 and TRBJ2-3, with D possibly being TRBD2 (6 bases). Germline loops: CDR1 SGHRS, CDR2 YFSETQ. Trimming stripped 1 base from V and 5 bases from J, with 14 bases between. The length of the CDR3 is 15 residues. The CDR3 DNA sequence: TGCGCCAGCAGCTTGTACTCGATGGGGGGAGATACGCAGTATTTT. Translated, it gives CASSLYSMGGDTQYF.

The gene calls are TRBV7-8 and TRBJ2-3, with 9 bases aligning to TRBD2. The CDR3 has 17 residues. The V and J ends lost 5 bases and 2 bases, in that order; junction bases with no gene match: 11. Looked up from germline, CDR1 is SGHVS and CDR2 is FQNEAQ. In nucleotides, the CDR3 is TGTGCCAGCAGCCTCCTCCGGGCGGGGGGGCCCACAGATACGCAGTATTTT. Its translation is CASSLLRAGGPTDTQYF.

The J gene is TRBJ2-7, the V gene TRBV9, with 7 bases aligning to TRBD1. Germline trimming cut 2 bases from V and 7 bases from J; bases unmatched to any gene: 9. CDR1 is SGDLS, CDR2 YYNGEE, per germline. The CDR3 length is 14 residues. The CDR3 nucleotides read TGTGCCAGCAGCGTCGATCCCGGGACAGTAGAGCAGTACTTC. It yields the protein CASSVDPGTVEQYF.

The CDR3 spells CASSLAVGGAGHYNEQFF. CDR3 sequence (DNA): TGCGCCAGCAGCTTGGCCGTAGGGGGCGCAGGACACTACAATGAGCAGTTCTTC. The chain joins TRBV5-1 to TRBJ2-1, with 7 bases fitting TRBD1. V dropped 0 bases and J dropped 3; count of bases not matched to a gene: 12. The CDR3 length is 18 residues. Germline V gives CDR1 SGHRS, CDR2 YFSETQ.

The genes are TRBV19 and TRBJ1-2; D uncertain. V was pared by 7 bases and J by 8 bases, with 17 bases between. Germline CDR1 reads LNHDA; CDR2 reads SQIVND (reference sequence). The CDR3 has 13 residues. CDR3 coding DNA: TGTGCCAGTACGATCGCAGGCGGGTACGGCTACACCTTC. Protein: CASTIAGGYGYTF.

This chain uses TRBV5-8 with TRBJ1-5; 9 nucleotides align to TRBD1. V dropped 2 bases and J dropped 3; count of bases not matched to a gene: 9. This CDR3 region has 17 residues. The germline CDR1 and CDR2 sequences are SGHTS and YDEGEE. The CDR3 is CASSFRGGQGINQPQHF. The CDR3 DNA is TGTGCCAGCAGCTTTCGTGGGGGACAGGGAATCAATCAGCCCCAGCATTTT.

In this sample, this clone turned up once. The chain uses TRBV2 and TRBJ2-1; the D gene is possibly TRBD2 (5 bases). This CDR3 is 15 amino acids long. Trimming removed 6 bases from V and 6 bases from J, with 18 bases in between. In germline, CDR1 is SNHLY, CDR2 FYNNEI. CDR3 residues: CASRLLDSVVNEQFF. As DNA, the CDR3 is TGTGCCAGCAGGTTGTTAGATAGCGTCGTCAATGAGCAGTTCTTC.

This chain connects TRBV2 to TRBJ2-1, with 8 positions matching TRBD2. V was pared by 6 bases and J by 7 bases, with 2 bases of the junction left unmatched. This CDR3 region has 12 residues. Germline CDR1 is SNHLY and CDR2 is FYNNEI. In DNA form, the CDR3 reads TGTGCCAGCAGCGGGGGGGTTAATGAGCAGTTCTTC. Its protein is CASSGGVNEQFF. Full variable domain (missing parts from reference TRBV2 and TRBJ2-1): EPEVTQTPSHQVTQMGQEVILRCVPISNHLYFYWYRQILGQKVEFLVSFYNNEISEKSEIFDDQFSVERPDGSNFTLKIRSTKLEDSAMYFCASSGGVNEQFFGPGTRLTVL.

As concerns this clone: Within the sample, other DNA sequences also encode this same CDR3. As DNA, the CDR3 is TGTGCCAGCTCACCAAGGACTCTTCAAGAGACCCAGTACTTC. It encodes CASSPRTLQETQYF. V is TRBV18 and J is TRBJ2-5; the D gene is possibly TRBD2 (5 bases). The germline CDR1 and CDR2 sequences are KGHSH and LQKENI. The CDR3 extends over 14 amino acids. V was shortened by 2 bases and J by 2 bases, with 9 bases between the two germline ends. The variable domain in full, with the rest retrieved from reference TRBV18 and TRBJ2-5, is NAGVMQNPRHLVRRRGQEARLRCSPMKGHSHVYWYRQLPEEGLKFMVYLQKENIIDESGMPKERFSAEFPKEGPSILRIQQVVRGDSAAYFCASSPRTLQETQYFGPGTRLLVL.

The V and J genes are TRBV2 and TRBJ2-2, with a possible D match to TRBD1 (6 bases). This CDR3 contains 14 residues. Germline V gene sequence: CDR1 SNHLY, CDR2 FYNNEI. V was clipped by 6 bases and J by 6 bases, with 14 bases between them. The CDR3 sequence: CASRGIQGPGELFF. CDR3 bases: TGTGCCAGCAGGGGAATACAGGGTCCCGGGGAGCTGTTTTTT.

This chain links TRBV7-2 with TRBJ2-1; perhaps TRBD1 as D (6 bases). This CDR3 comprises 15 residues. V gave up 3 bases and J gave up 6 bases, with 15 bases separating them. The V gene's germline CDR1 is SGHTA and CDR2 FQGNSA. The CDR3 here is CASSLKTGPPNEQFF. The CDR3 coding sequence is TGTGCCAGCAGCTTGAAGACAGGCCCCCCCAATGAGCAGTTCTTC. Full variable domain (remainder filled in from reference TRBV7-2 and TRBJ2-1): GAGVSQSPSNKVTEKGKDVELRCDPISGHTALYWYRQSLGQGLEFLIYFQGNSAPDKSGLPSDRFSAERTGGSVSTLTIQRTQQEDSAVYLCASSLKTGPPNEQFFGPGTRLTVL.

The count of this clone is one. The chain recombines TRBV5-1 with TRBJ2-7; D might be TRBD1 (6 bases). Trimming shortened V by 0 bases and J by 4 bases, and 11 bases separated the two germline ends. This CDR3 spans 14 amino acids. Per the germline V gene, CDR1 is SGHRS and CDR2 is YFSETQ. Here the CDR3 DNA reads TGCGCCAGCAGCTTGGACAGGGCCGTTTACGAGCAGTACTTC. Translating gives CASSLDRAVYEQYF. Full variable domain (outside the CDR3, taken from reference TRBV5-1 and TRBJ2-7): KAGVTQTPRYLIKTRGQQVTLSCSPISGHRSVSWYQQTPGQGLQFLFEYFSETQRNKGNFPGRFSGRQFSNSRSEMNVSTLELGDSALYLCASSLDRAVYEQYFGPGTRLTVT.

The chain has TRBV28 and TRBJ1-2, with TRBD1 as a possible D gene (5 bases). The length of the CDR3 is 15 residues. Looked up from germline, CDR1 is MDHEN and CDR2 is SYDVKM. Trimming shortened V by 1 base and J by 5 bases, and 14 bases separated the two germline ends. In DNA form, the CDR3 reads TGTGCCAGCAGTTTATTAGGCAGGAAGGGGTATGGCTACACCTTC. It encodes CASSLLGRKGYGYTF.

CDR3 nucleotides: TGTGCCAGCAGTGAACAGCGGGTCTTATCAGGGGAGCTGTTTTTT. It encodes CASSEQRVLSGELFF. The chain combines TRBV2 with TRBJ2-2; possible D gene TRBD2, 6 bases. V shed 2 bases and J shed 8 bases, with 15 bases lying between them. The germline V gene encodes CDR1 SNHLY and CDR2 FYNNEI. The CDR3 length is 15 residues.

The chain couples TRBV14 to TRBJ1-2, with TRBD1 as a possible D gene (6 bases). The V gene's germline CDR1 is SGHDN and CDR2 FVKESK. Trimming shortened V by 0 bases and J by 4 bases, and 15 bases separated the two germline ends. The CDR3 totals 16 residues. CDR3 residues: CASSQDIPGGPYGYTF. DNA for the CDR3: TGTGCCAGCAGCCAAGATATTCCTGGGGGCCCCTATGGCTACACCTTC.

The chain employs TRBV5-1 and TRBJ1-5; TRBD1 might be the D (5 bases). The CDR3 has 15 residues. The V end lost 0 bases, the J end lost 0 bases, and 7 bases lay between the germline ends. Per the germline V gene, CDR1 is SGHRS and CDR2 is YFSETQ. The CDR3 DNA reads TGCGCCAGCAGCTTGGGGGGCGATAGCAATCAGCCCCAGCATTTT. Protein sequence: CASSLGGDSNQPQHF. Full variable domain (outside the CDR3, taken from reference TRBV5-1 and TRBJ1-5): KAGVTQTPRYLIKTRGQQVTLSCSPISGHRSVSWYQQTPGQGLQFLFEYFSETQRNKGNFPGRFSGRQFSNSRSEMNVSTLELGDSALYLCASSLGGDSNQPQHFGDGTRLSIL.

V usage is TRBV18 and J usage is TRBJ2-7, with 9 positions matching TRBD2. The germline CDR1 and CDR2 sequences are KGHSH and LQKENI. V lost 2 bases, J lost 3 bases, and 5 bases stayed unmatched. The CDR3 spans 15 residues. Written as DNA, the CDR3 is TGTGCCAGCTCACCAGGGGGACTAGCTAGCTACGAGCAGTACTTC. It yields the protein CASSPGGLASYEQYF.